One sample yielded the 22 T cell receptor beta chains listed below, sequenced in a study of blood T cell repertoires in COVID-19. Measured with immunoSEQ multiplex PCR; TCRdb has only the in-frame clones, and not every one. The repertoire holds roughly 410,000 clones, with over 75% as singletons. The sequencing input was peripheral blood. Every receptor here comes from a woman aged 55-75 years with COVID-19, enrolled during active disease.

This sequence joins TRBV7-3 and TRBJ2-5, with a possible D match to TRBD2 (6 bases). Germline V gives CDR1 SGHTA, CDR2 FQGTGA. V was clipped by 0 bases and J by 5 bases, with 16 bases between them. This CDR3 spans 16 amino acids. CDR3 amino acids: CASSLTGTRQGETQYF. CDR3 nucleotide sequence: TGTGCCAGCAGCTTAACGGGGACTCGACAAGGCGAGACCCAGTACTTC.

This clone is a singleton in its sample. V is TRBV27 and J is TRBJ2-7, with D possibly being TRBD1 (6 bases). Trimming took off 6 bases at V and 1 base at J, with 13 bases between the two ends. Germline V gene sequence: CDR1 MNHEY, CDR2 SMNVEV (reference sequence). The CDR3 has 14 residues. This chain's CDR3 is CASRPTGRSYEQYF. Here the CDR3 DNA reads TGTGCCAGCAGGCCCACAGGGAGATCCTACGAGCAGTACTTC.

A single count supports this clone. This chain links TRBV5-1 with TRBJ1-4; D is perhaps TRBD1 (6 bases). Trimming removed 0 bases from V and 1 base from J, with 19 bases in between. CDR3 length: 19 amino acids. CDR1 is SGHRS, CDR2 YFSETQ, per germline. The chain's CDR3 is CASSLVLLQGPLTNEKLFF. CDR3 sequence (DNA): TGCGCCAGCAGCTTGGTTTTACTCCAGGGGCCCCTAACTAATGAAAAACTGTTTTTT.

The chain recombines TRBV28 with TRBJ1-2; D ambiguous. V lost 4 bases, J lost 2 bases, and 14 bases lay in between. The CDR3 is 15 amino acids. The germline gives CDR1 MDHEN, CDR2 SYDVKM. The CDR3 region has the DNA TGTGCCAGCAGTTCCCCCCGGGGAGGGAACTATGGCTACACCTTC. This sequence encodes CASSSPRGGNYGYTF.

V gene TRBV6-2 or TRBV6-3 combines with J gene TRBJ2-7, with 8 bases that match TRBD2. V lost 7 bases and J lost 5; bases outside the gene matches: 7. This CDR3 has 13 residues. Per the germline V gene, CDR1 is MNHEY and CDR2 is SVGEGT. The CDR3 here is CASTPGRVNEQYF. The DNA of the CDR3 is TGTGCCAGCACCCCCGGGAGGGTTAACGAGCAGTACTTC.

The V and J genes are TRBV1 and TRBJ2-1; the DNA was not used to check the table's D call, TRBD2. TRBV1 is a documented pseudogene. The CDR3 has 14 amino acids. CDR3 coding DNA: TGCACCAGCAGCATAGGACTAGCGGCGCCTGAGCAGTTCTTC. Protein sequence: CTSSIGLAAPEQFF.

The rearrangement uses TRBV4-1 and TRBJ2-3; 8 bases are shared with TRBD2. The CDR3 extends over 15 amino acids. Germline V gene data show CDR1 as MGHRA and CDR2 as YSYEKL. J was trimmed by 0 bases and V by 5 bases; bases with no gene match: 4. The CDR3 loop reads CASSSLAASTDTQYF. The CDR3 nucleotides read TGCGCCAGCAGCTCACTAGCGGCGAGCACAGATACGCAGTATTTT.

Turning to this clone: Other nucleotide sequences from this sample produce the same CDR3. The gene calls are TRBV7-3 and TRBJ1-1, with no clear D. CDR3 length: 13 amino acids. Germline values: CDR1 SGHTA, CDR2 FQGTGA. Trimming left V 5 bases short and J 1 base short, with 8 bases between. This CDR3 reads CASSLRQNTEAFF. CDR3 DNA sequence: TGTGCCAGCAGCCTTCGACAGAACACTGAAGCTTTCTTT.

CDR3 nucleotide sequence: TGTGCCAGCAGCTGGGGGGGAGGACTGGATGAAAAACTGTTTTTT. This gives the protein CASSWGGGLDEKLFF. The chain employs TRBV5-4 and TRBJ1-4; possible D gene TRBD1, 5 bases. There are 15 residues in the CDR3. CDR1 SGHNT and CDR2 YYREEE come from the germline V gene (reference sequence). V was shortened by 3 bases and J by 6 bases, with 15 bases between the two germline ends.

V usage is TRBV25-1 and J usage is TRBJ1-6, with TRBD1 matching 8 bases. The CDR3 runs to 15 residues. J was trimmed by 9 bases and V by 0 bases; bases with no gene match: 4. Germline lookup yields CDR1 MGHDK and CDR2 SYGVNS. DNA of the CDR3: TGTGCCAGCAGTGAATATACAGGGGGTGGTTCACCCCTCCACTTT. It translates to CASSEYTGGGSPLHF.

The chain couples TRBV19 to TRBJ2-7, with 7 bases identical to TRBD2. The CDR3 has 12 residues. The germline CDR1 and CDR2 sequences are LNHDA and SQIVND (reference sequence). The trim removed 5 bases at V and 6 bases at J, leaving 4 bases unmatched. This CDR3 reads CASSAGVGEQYF. The CDR3 bases are TGTGCCAGTAGTGCGGGGGTTGGCGAGCAGTACTTC.

The chain carries TRBV7-3 and TRBJ1-1; 8 bases map to TRBD1. This CDR3 region has 14 residues. Germline CDR1 reads SGHTA; CDR2 reads FQGTGA. Trimming cost V 5 bases and J 4 bases; bases outside gene matches: 6. The CDR3, as DNA: TGTGCCAGCAGCCTACAGGGGGTAAGCACTGAAGCTTTCTTT. This codes for CASSLQGVSTEAFF. The variable domain in full, with the rest retrieved from reference TRBV7-3 and TRBJ1-1, is GAGVSQTPSNKVTEKGKYVELRCDPISGHTALYWYRQSLGQGPEFLIYFQGTGAADDSGLPNDRFFAVRPEGSVSTLKIQRTERGDSAVYLCASSLQGVSTEAFFGQGTRLTVV.

The chain has TRBV19 and TRBJ1-1, with 7 nucleotides matching TRBD1. V dropped 6 bases and J dropped 4; count of bases not matched to a gene: 5. The CDR3 loop spans 13 amino acids. Germline CDR1 is LNHDA and CDR2 is SQIVND (reference sequence). CDR3: CASRTTGITEAFF. In nucleotides, the CDR3 is TGTGCCAGTAGGACGACAGGGATCACTGAAGCTTTCTTT.

The V and J genes are TRBV6-5 and TRBJ2-1; tentatively, D is TRBD1 (6 bases). CDR3 length: 14 amino acids. Trimming pared 5 bases from V and 4 bases from J, leaving 12 bases between. Germline-derived CDR1 and CDR2 are MNHEY and SVGAGI. The CDR3 DNA follows: TGTGCCAGCAGTCCCGACAGGCTGTACAATGAGCAGTTCTTC. Protein sequence: CASSPDRLYNEQFF.

J is TRBJ2-5 and V is TRBV7-6, with TRBD1 identical over 10 bases. V shed 5 bases and J 2 bases; nucleotides not matched to a gene: 5. Germline V gives CDR1 SGHVS, CDR2 FNYEAQ. This CDR3 spans 15 amino acids. The CDR3 DNA reads TGTGCCAGCAGCCCACGGACAGGGGGACAAGAGACCCAGTACTTC. Translation: CASSPRTGGQETQYF. The variable domain in full, with the rest retrieved from reference TRBV7-6 and TRBJ2-5, is GAGVSQSPRYKVTKRGQDVALRCDPISGHVSLYWYRQALGQGPEFLTYFNYEAQQDKSGLPNDRFSAERPEGSISTLTIQRTEQRDSAMYRCASSPRTGGQETQYFGPGTRLLVL.

The gene calls are TRBV19 and TRBJ1-1; tentative D call: TRBD1 (6 bases). Deletions cut 6 bases from V and 10 bases from J, with 21 bases between. CDR3 length: 14 amino acids. Germline V CDR1 and CDR2: LNHDA, SQIVND (reference sequence). The CDR3 sequence: CASRELQGRGGAFF. DNA of the CDR3: TGTGCCAGTAGAGAACTCCAGGGGCGCGGGGGAGCTTTCTTT.

The chain joins TRBV7-3 to TRBJ2-6, with 7 bases identical to TRBD1. Unmatched junction bases numbered 8, after V lost 1 base and J lost 2 bases. Germline V CDR1 and CDR2: SGHTA, FQGTGA. CDR3 size: 18 residues. The DNA of the CDR3 is TGTGCCAGCAGCTTAAGAGGACAGGAAAGCACTGGGGCCAACGTCCTGACTTTC. This gives the protein CASSLRGQESTGANVLTF.

This sequence joins TRBV5-1 and TRBJ1-2, with D possibly matching TRBD1 (5 bases). CDR1 and CDR2 from the germline V gene are SGHRS and YFSETQ. This CDR3 is built from 12 residues. V shed 2 bases and J shed 6 bases, with 8 bases lying between them. The CDR3 is CASSLGVDGYTF. The CDR3 DNA is TGCGCCAGCAGCTTAGGGGTCGATGGCTACACCTTC.

In DNA form, the CDR3 reads TGTGCCAGCAGCGCTAGACAGGGTGTGAGCGAGCAGTACTTC. Its translation: CASSARQGVSEQYF. J is TRBJ2-7 and V is TRBV5-8; 7 bases line up with TRBD1. The CDR3 sequence is 14 residues long. The trim removed 4 bases at V and 6 bases at J, leaving 10 bases unmatched. Germline V gene lookup returns CDR1 SGHTS and CDR2 YDEGEE.

The CDR3 loop reads CASSLRQHYGYTF. The CDR3 nucleotides are TGTGCCAGCAGTTTACGACAGCACTATGGCTACACCTTC. The rearrangement joins TRBV28 to TRBJ1-2; D is possibly TRBD1 (5 bases). V lost 2 bases, J lost 3 bases, and 7 bases lay in between. Germline CDR1 reads MDHEN; CDR2 reads SYDVKM. This CDR3 spans 13 amino acids.

The rearrangement joins TRBV24-1 to TRBJ2-7, with D hard to call. The germline V gene has CDR1 KGHDR and CDR2 SFDVKD. V lost 12 bases to trimming and J lost 2 bases, with 10 bases between them. This CDR3 has 11 amino acids. The CDR3 DNA reads as TGTGCCCTGTCGGTGGCCTACGAGCAGTACTTC. Its protein is CALSVAYEQYF.

A single count supports this clone. This chain connects TRBV3-1 (or the pseudogene TRBV3-2) to TRBJ1-2, with D unclear. Germline CDR1 is LGHDT and CDR2 is YNNKEL (reference sequence). With 4 bases removed from V and 2 bases from J, the gap between germline ends came to 17 bases. The CDR3 is 16 amino acids. DNA of the CDR3: TGTGCCAGCAGCCTTGGGAGATCGTGGTCCAACTATGGCTACACCTTC. Its translation: CASSLGRSWSNYGYTF.